This TCR beta chain originates from a study of blood T cell repertoires in COVID-19. About the study: Whether acute or convalescent, the COVID-19 samples came from the United States, Italy and Spain. Sources were T cells, B-cell-depleted T cells, or PBMCs; the material itself was cDNA or gDNA.

CDR1 and CDR2 from the germline V gene are SQVTM and ANQGSEA. Trimming shortened V by 7 bases and J by 8 bases, and 8 bases separated the two germline ends. This CDR3 contains 9 residues. The authors' processing: How many nucleated cells were present was estimated from reference gene primer amplification. Measured with immunoSEQ multiplex PCR; TCRdb has only the in-frame clones, and not every one. The V and J calls and clone size were taken over from that table, and D and trimming were inferred from the DNA. This table has around 140,000 clones, almost 85% appearing once. The rearrangement uses TRBV29-1 and TRBJ1-1; maybe TRBD1 (6 bases). The clonotype comes from a human donor with acute or convalescent COVID-19. The donor label of this sample is uncertain. Sequenced: peripheral blood. The CDR3 region is CSAGVEAFF. Written as DNA, the CDR3 is TGCAGCGCAGGGGTCGAAGCTTTCTTT.